This passage covers 5 T cell receptor beta chains from one sample sequenced in a study of T cell changes during pregnancy in multiple sclerosis. Profiling relied on immunoSEQ multiplex PCR, and the TCRdb table lists in-frame clones only, not all of them. The sample includes around 43,000 clones, roughly nine tenths seen only once; the top ten take 0.7% to 1%. Source: CD4+ T cells from peripheral blood mononuclear cells, taken before pregnancy. These TCRs come from a female donor with multiple sclerosis, enrolled in a pregnancy study.

DNA for the CDR3: TGCGCCAGCAGCTTGGCCAGGAGCGGGAAGCTCAATGAGCAGTTCTTC. Protein sequence: CASSLARSGKLNEQFF. This chain links TRBV5-1 with TRBJ2-1, with 7 bases that match TRBD2. Trimming removed 0 bases from V and 6 bases from J; junction bases left unmatched: 9. The CDR3 is made up of 16 amino acids. CDR1 is SGHRS, CDR2 YFSETQ, per germline. Together with reference TRBV5-1 and TRBJ2-1, the CDR3 gives the full variable domain: KAGVTQTPRYLIKTRGQQVTLSCSPISGHRSVSWYQQTPGQGLQFLFEYFSETQRNKGNFPGRFSGRQFSNSRSEMNVSTLELGDSALYLCASSLARSGKLNEQFFGPGTRLTVL.

The chain carries TRBV6-1 and TRBJ2-7, with 12 nucleotides matching TRBD2. Germline V gene lookup returns CDR1 MNHNS and CDR2 SASEGT. This CDR3 has 13 residues. The V and J ends lost 7 bases and 12 bases, in that order; junction bases with no gene match: 10. The DNA of the CDR3 is TGTGCCAGCACTTTGACTAGCGGGAGTGGGGGGTACTTC. As protein: CASTLTSGSGGYF.

The chain links TRBV21-1 to TRBJ1-1; the table calls TRBD1, which could not be checked here. TRBV21-1 is recorded as a pseudogene. There are 15 residues in the CDR3. CDR3 region: CASSNLDRENTEAFF. CDR3 nucleotides: TGTGCCAGCAGCAACTTGGACAGGGAGAACACTGAAGCTTTCTTT.

The V gene is TRBV28, the J gene TRBJ1-1; possibly TRBD1 for D (6 bases). The germline V gene has CDR1 MDHEN and CDR2 SYDVKM. There are 14 residues in the CDR3. Trimming cost V 3 bases and J 4 bases, with 12 bases left between them. CDR3 sequence reads: CASSLSGGGTEAFF. The CDR3 DNA sequence: TGTGCCAGCAGTTTGTCGGGGGGCGGCACTGAAGCTTTCTTT.

V usage is TRBV7-9 and J usage is TRBJ2-1; 7 bases are shared with TRBD1. Germline CDR1 reads SEHNR; CDR2 reads FQNEAQ (reference sequence). J lost 5 bases, V lost 5 bases, and 12 bases had no gene match. The CDR3 extends over 16 amino acids. The CDR3: CASSRSTGNRDNEQFF. For the CDR3, the DNA is TGTGCCAGCAGCAGATCGACAGGGAATAGGGACAATGAGCAGTTCTTC.